The 27 T cell receptor beta chains presented below share a single source sample, sequenced in a study of blood T cell repertoires in COVID-19. Using immunoSEQ multiplex PCR, the repertoire was profiled, and TCRdb retains in-frame clones only, with some absent. The data show roughly 59,000 clones, around 74% seen once. What was sequenced was peripheral blood. Receptors originate from a woman aged 45-60 years with active or convalescent COVID-19.

The genes are TRBV4-2 and TRBJ2-7, with TRBD1 matching over 11 bases. CDR1 is LGHNA, CDR2 YNFKEQ, per germline. This CDR3 is 15 amino acids long. J lost 2 bases, V lost 4 bases, and 4 bases had no gene match. DNA for the CDR3: TGTGCCAGCAGCCCGCTGGGACAGGGGGCCTACGAGCAGTACTTC. It yields the protein CASSPLGQGAYEQYF.

J is TRBJ1-4 and V is TRBV2; 8 bases are a match to TRBD1. After removal of 9 bases from V and 3 bases from J, the junction contained 9 bases not matched to a gene. From germline, CDR1 is SNHLY and CDR2 FYNNEI. The CDR3 contains 15 residues. For the CDR3, the DNA is TGTGCCAGTCTCCTACCGGGACAGGCTAATGAAAAACTGTTTTTT. As protein: CASLLPGQANEKLFF.

The CDR3 nucleotides read TGTGCCAGCAGCCAAGTACGGGGGGGTAGTTCACCCCTCCACTTT. It yields the protein CASSQVRGGSSPLHF. The chain uses TRBV7-9 and TRBJ1-6, with a possible D match to TRBD1 (5 bases). The germline V gene has CDR1 SEHNR and CDR2 FQNEAQ (reference sequence). Trimming removed 5 bases at V and 9 bases at J, with 17 bases between. The CDR3 spans 15 residues.

The chain employs TRBV7-2 and TRBJ1-2; 7 positions match TRBD1. V dropped 3 bases and J dropped 6; count of bases not matched to a gene: 10. Germline CDR1 is SGHTA and CDR2 is FQGNSA. The CDR3 is made up of 15 amino acids. The CDR3 DNA reads TGTGCCAGCAGCTTCCAACAGGGGCCCCCCGATGGCTACACCTTC. Its translation: CASSFQQGPPDGYTF.

The chain's CDR3 is CATSETGKGEKLFF. CDR3 DNA sequence: TGTGCCACCAGTGAAACAGGGAAGGGTGAAAAACTGTTTTTT. The chain combines TRBV24-1 with TRBJ1-4, with D tentatively TRBD1 (6 bases). The CDR3 totals 14 residues. Germline CDR1 reads KGHDR; CDR2 reads SFDVKD. Trimming shortened V by 4 bases and J by 7 bases, and 12 bases separated the two germline ends.

The chain combines TRBV30 with TRBJ1-5; D might be TRBD1 (6 bases). The CDR3 totals 13 residues. V was pared by 5 bases and J by 2 bases, with 10 bases between. Germline-derived CDR1 and CDR2 are GTSNPN and SVGIG (reference sequence). The CDR3 is CAWGRQGNQPQHF. For the CDR3, the DNA is TGTGCCTGGGGTAGACAGGGCAATCAGCCCCAGCATTTT.

The rearrangement uses TRBV7-3 and TRBJ1-3; perhaps TRBD1 as D (5 bases). V lost 2 bases and J lost 3, with 8 bases in between. The CDR3 is 14 amino acids. Per the germline V gene, CDR1 is SGHTA and CDR2 is FQGTGA. CDR3 DNA: TGTGCCAGCAGCTTAGGAGGGGTTGGAAACACCATATATTTT. Its protein is CASSLGGVGNTIYF.

The chain couples TRBV3-1 (or the pseudogene TRBV3-2) to TRBJ2-7, with D tentatively TRBD2 (7 bases). With 2 bases removed from V and 5 bases from J, the gap between germline ends came to 10 bases. The CDR3 has 13 amino acids. Germline loops: CDR1 LGHDT, CDR2 YNNKEL (reference sequence). The CDR3 protein is CASSQTGRDEQYF. The CDR3 DNA follows: TGTGCCAGCAGCCAAACAGGGAGGGACGAGCAGTACTTC.

This clone was seen more than once but under ten times. Other DNA sequences in the sample encode the same CDR3. This chain connects TRBV18 to TRBJ1-2; 7 nucleotides match TRBD1. V was clipped by 6 bases and J by 3 bases; unmatched bases: 4. The CDR3 loop spans 13 amino acids. Germline CDR1 reads KGHSH; CDR2 reads LQKENI. The CDR3 bases are TGTGCCAGCTCCCCCGACAGGGACTATGGCTACACCTTC. This encodes CASSPDRDYGYTF.

The chain has TRBV29-1 and TRBJ1-2; 8 bases fit TRBD1. From germline, CDR1 is SQVTM and CDR2 ANQGSEA. The CDR3 extends over 13 amino acids. Trimming took 5 bases from V and 8 from J; bases not matched to a gene: 10. CDR3 region: CSVQFGQGVGYTF. CDR3 coding DNA: TGCAGCGTTCAATTCGGACAGGGAGTCGGCTACACCTTC. Supplemented by reference TRBV29-1 and TRBJ1-2, the full variable domain reads SAVISQKPSRDICQRGTSLTIQCQVDSQVTMMFWYRQQPGQSLTLIATANQGSEATYESGFVIDKFPISRPNLTFSTLTVSNMSPEDSSIYLCSVQFGQGVGYTFGSGTRLTVV.

The V call is TRBV13, the J call TRBJ1-5; the match to TRBD1 covers 9 bases. V lost 5 bases to trimming and J lost 9 bases; unmatched junction nucleotides: 5. Germline assignment: CDR1 PRHDT and CDR2 FYEKMQ (reference sequence). The CDR3 totals 13 residues. The CDR3 sequence: CASSRTGAMPQHF. CDR3 nucleotides: TGTGCCAGCAGCAGGACAGGGGCTATGCCCCAGCATTTT.

V gene TRBV7-8 combines with J gene TRBJ2-2; no reliable D call. The CDR3 totals 14 residues. Germline V lookup: CDR1 SGHVS, CDR2 FQNEAQ. The V end was cut by 3 bases, the J end by 1 base, with 6 bases between. In nucleotides, the CDR3 is TGTGCCAGCAGCTTCACAGTGAACACCGGGGAGCTGTTTTTT. Translating it yields CASSFTVNTGELFF. Together with reference TRBV7-8 and TRBJ2-2, the CDR3 gives the full variable domain: GAGVSQSPRYKVAKRGQDVALRCDPISGHVSLFWYQQALGQGPEFLTYFQNEAQLDKSGLPSDRFFAERPEGSVSTLKIQRTQQEDSAVYLCASSFTVNTGELFFGEGSRLTVL.

The rearrangement uses TRBV3-1 (or the pseudogene TRBV3-2) and TRBJ1-2; no definite D call. The germline V gene encodes CDR1 LGHDT and CDR2 YNNKEL (reference sequence). Trimming left V 1 base short and J 2 bases short, with 8 bases between. The CDR3 is 14 amino acids. The CDR3 sequence is CASSQASVNYGYTF. CDR3 nucleotide sequence: TGTGCCAGCAGCCAAGCGTCGGTGAACTATGGCTACACCTTC.

This clone has only a few counts. The chain uses TRBV30 and TRBJ1-6, with D perhaps matching TRBD1 (5 bases). The germline V gene encodes CDR1 GTSNPN and CDR2 SVGIG (reference sequence). Trimming took 3 bases from V and 4 from J, leaving 10 bases between them. CDR3 length: 14 residues. The CDR3 nucleotides are TGTGCCTGGAGGGAGACAGAGTATAATTCACCCCTCCACTTT. It specifies CAWRETEYNSPLHF.

The CDR3 DNA reads TGTGCCAGCAGTACCTATTACGGCGGGACAGGGGCAGGGACCCAGTACTTC. Translating gives CASSTYYGGTGAGTQYF. This chain uses TRBV27 with TRBJ2-5; 10 positions agree with TRBD1. With V trimmed by 5 bases and J by 7 bases, 16 bases remained unmatched. The CDR3 runs to 17 residues. Germline V CDR1 and CDR2: MNHEY, SMNVEV (reference sequence).

The J gene is TRBJ2-1, the V gene TRBV5-4, with a weak D call TRBD2 (5 bases). This CDR3 is built from 14 residues. The V gene's germline CDR1 is SGHNT and CDR2 YYREEE (reference sequence). Deletions cut 3 bases from V and 10 bases from J, with 17 bases between. Here the CDR3 DNA reads TGTGCCAGCAGCTCCCGAGTGGGAGTCCGCGAGCAGTTCTTC. Encoded protein: CASSSRVGVREQFF.

This chain uses TRBV5-8 with TRBJ2-1; TRBD2 might be the D (5 bases). V was trimmed by 0 bases and J by 4 bases, leaving 17 bases between them. CDR1 and CDR2 (germline): SGHTS, YDEGEE. The CDR3 runs to 17 residues. The CDR3 loop reads CASSLGGLVGIYNEQFF. CDR3 nucleotides: TGTGCCAGCAGCTTGGGAGGGTTAGTAGGTATTTACAATGAGCAGTTCTTC.

There are a few counts of this clone. The chain has TRBV19 and TRBJ1-2, with unresolved D. Trimming took off 5 bases at V and 5 bases at J, with 15 bases between the two ends. The germline V gene has CDR1 LNHDA and CDR2 SQIVND (reference sequence). The CDR3 is made up of 14 amino acids. Written as DNA, the CDR3 is TGTGCCAGTAGTCTCCGGCCAGACGGGTATGGCTACACCTTC. Amino acids: CASSLRPDGYGYTF.

This chain connects TRBV24-1 to TRBJ2-3; D call uncertain. CDR1 and CDR2 from the germline V gene are KGHDR and SFDVKD. This CDR3 is built from 13 residues. V was clipped by 0 bases and J by 3 bases, with 3 bases between them. The CDR3 DNA reads as TGTGCCACCAGTGATTTGCGTACAGATACGCAGTATTTT. Protein product: CATSDLRTDTQYF.

The rearrangement links TRBV30 to TRBJ2-1; the match to TRBD2 covers 11 bases. The CDR3 spans 15 residues. CDR1 is GTSNPN and CDR2 is SVGIG in the germline V gene (reference sequence). V lost 2 bases and J lost 7; bases outside the gene matches: 7. CDR3 loop: CAWSRLAGGRNEQFF. Here the CDR3 DNA reads TGTGCCTGGAGTCGGCTAGCGGGAGGAAGAAATGAGCAGTTCTTC.

This clone has just a few counts. V is TRBV18 and J is TRBJ2-7; D is perhaps TRBD1 (6 bases). The CDR3 contains 17 residues. The germline V gene has CDR1 KGHSH and CDR2 LQKENI. V gave up 3 bases and J gave up 0 bases, with 18 bases separating them. The CDR3 sequence: CASSPRMDSGSSYEQYF. CDR3 DNA sequence: TGTGCCAGCTCACCCCGAATGGACAGCGGCAGCTCCTACGAGCAGTACTTC.

The chain is built from TRBV7-9 and TRBJ2-7; maybe TRBD2 (5 bases). V shed 1 base and J shed 1 base, with 14 bases lying between them. The germline V gene encodes CDR1 SEHNR and CDR2 FQNEAQ (reference sequence). This CDR3 has 16 residues. CDR3 protein: CASSLDQRAVSYEQYF. DNA for the CDR3: TGTGCCAGCAGCTTAGATCAGAGGGCGGTTTCCTACGAGCAGTACTTC.

This chain joins TRBV9 and TRBJ2-5, with TRBD2 identical over 10 bases. Germline CDR1 SGDLS, CDR2 YYNGEE. Unmatched junction bases numbered 13, after V lost 7 bases and J lost 7 bases. This CDR3 has 15 amino acids. Here the CDR3 DNA reads TGTGCCAGCGCCTCTGGAGCGGGAGGGCCTAGGACCCAGTACTTC. This translates into CASASGAGGPRTQYF.

The chain employs TRBV18 and TRBJ1-1; D unclear. Trimming shortened V by 4 bases and J by 1 base, and 10 bases separated the two germline ends. CDR3 size: 14 residues. Germline V gene lookup returns CDR1 KGHSH and CDR2 LQKENI. CDR3 sequence (DNA): TGTGCCAGCTCACTTGAGGTCTCGAACACTGAAGCTTTCTTT. Translated, it gives CASSLEVSNTEAFF.

This chain joins TRBV5-4 and TRBJ2-7; 7 nucleotides agree with TRBD2. The germline CDR1 and CDR2 sequences are SGHNT and YYREEE (reference sequence). The CDR3 covers 14 residues. The J segment lost 2 bases and the V segment lost 2 bases, leaving 4 bases of the junction unmatched. CDR3 bases: TGTGCCAGCAGCTTCGGCGGGAGACCCTACGAGCAGTACTTC. As protein: CASSFGGRPYEQYF.

The CDR3 is CASSEGRADPFRPQHF. The DNA of the CDR3 is TGTGCCAGCAGTGAAGGCAGGGCGGACCCGTTTCGGCCCCAGCATTTT. This chain connects TRBV6-1 to TRBJ1-5; TRBD1 is a possible D gene (5 bases). In germline, CDR1 is MNHNS, CDR2 SASEGT. The V gene lost 1 base and the J gene lost 9 bases, with 19 bases spanning the gap. CDR3 size: 16 residues.

The chain combines TRBV12-2 with TRBJ2-3; the table gives TRBD2 as D, unverified against the DNA. TRBV12-2 is recorded as a pseudogene. The CDR3 extends over 15 amino acids. CDR3 DNA: TGTGCAAGTCGCTTTAGCGGGAGTTCCGCAGATACGCAGTATTTT. Translated, it gives CASRFSGSSADTQYF.